The subject of this entry is one T cell receptor (beta chain). Its antigen remains unidentified. Clones were sequenced by immunoSEQ multiplex PCR, and TCRdb holds only the in-frame ones, with some missing. The table has about 23,000 clones, approximately 87% seen once. This sample is part of a study of EBV T-cell therapy then PD-1 blockade in nasopharyngeal carcinoma. Specified treatment: AdE1-LMPpoly-expanded autologous EBV-specific T-cell therapy followed by anti-PD-1 nivolumab. Germline CDR1 and CDR2: SQVTM and ANQGSEA. This CDR3 has 13 residues. V was shortened by 1 base and J by 6 bases, with 12 bases between the two germline ends.

The TCR sequence derives from a middle-aged man with nasopharyngeal carcinoma. V gene TRBV29-1 combines with J gene TRBJ1-1, with D tentatively TRBD1 (6 bases). The sequencing here drew on CD8+ T cells from blood, taken at roughly day 65 from a patient whose treatment included autologous EBV-specific T cells and nivolumab. The CDR3 spells CSVEVGAGAEAFF. The CDR3 coding sequence is TGCAGCGTTGAAGTGGGGGCAGGGGCTGAAGCTTTCTTT.